The clone carrying this TCR beta chain was seen many times. Its target is not known. The sample originates from a study of T cells in Graves' hyperthyroidism and ophthalmopathy. Notes on the study in general: Within blood appeared most thyroid clonotypes that had expanded above 0.001.

Germline V gene sequence: CDR1 LNHDA, CDR2 SQIVND (reference sequence). The CDR3 loop spans 13 amino acids. Trimming removed 7 bases at V and 3 bases at J, with 12 bases between. RNA transcripts served as the template for amplifying TCR beta CDR3 regions. The TCR CDR3 was amplified in a first-round RT-PCR using the HTBI primer set. TCRdb independently ran MiXCR on the multiplex PCR reads; one entry per CDR3 protein. Of about 350,000 distinct CDR3 sequences in the sample, around 18% are singletons; the top ten hold roughly a sixth. The sequenced sample consisted of blood. The chain recombines TRBV19 with TRBJ1-1; the D gene is possibly TRBD1 (5 bases). The TCR was taken from a woman aged 40 to 50 with Graves' ophthalmopathy. CDR3 bases: TGTGCCAGTAATCCACGGGGGTACACTGAAGCTTTCTTT. Its translation is CASNPRGYTEAFF. Complete variable domain (other parts from reference TRBV19 and TRBJ1-1): DGGITQSPKYLFRKEGQNVTLSCEQNLNHDAMYWYRQDPGQGLRLIYYSQIVNDFQKGDIAEGYSVSREKKESFPLTVTSAQKNPTAFYLCASNPRGYTEAFFGQGTRLTVV.